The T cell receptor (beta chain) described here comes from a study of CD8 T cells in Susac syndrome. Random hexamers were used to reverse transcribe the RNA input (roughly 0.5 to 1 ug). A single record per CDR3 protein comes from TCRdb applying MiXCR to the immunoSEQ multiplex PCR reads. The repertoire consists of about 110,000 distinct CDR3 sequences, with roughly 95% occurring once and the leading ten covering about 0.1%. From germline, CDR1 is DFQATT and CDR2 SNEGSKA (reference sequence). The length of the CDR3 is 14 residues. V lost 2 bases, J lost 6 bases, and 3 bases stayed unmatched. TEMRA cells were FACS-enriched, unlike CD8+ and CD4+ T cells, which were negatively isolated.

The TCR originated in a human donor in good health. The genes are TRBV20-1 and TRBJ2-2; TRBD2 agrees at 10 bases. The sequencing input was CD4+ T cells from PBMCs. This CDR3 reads CSARKREGAGELFF. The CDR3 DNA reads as TGCAGTGCTAGAAAGCGGGAGGGTGCCGGGGAGCTGTTTTTT.